This T cell receptor (beta chain) originates from a study of CD4 T cells in relation to SARS-CoV-2 and coronaviruses. Study overall: PBMCs were cultured with antigen for nine to ten days before TCR beta sequencing.

Naive and memory CD4+ T cells were separated from cryopreserved PBMCs. Sorted naive or memory CD4+ cells met CEF peptides for over 9 days. Clones were read by immunoSEQ multiplex PCR, and TCRdb kept only the in-frame ones, dropping some. Of 40,000 or so clones listed, about four fifths are singletons. Per germline, CDR1 DFQATT and CDR2 SNEGSKA (reference sequence). CDR3 length: 11 residues. The ends were cut back, 3 bases at V and 4 bases at J, with 7 bases in the middle. This clone turned up a few times. Its specificity is not known. This chain uses TRBV20-1 with TRBJ2-7; the D gene is possibly TRBD2 (6 bases). The sequence derives from an adult with COVID-19. Sequenced material: naive CD4+ T cells from PBMCs, cultured in vitro. The subset was: naive CD4+ T cells isolated by negative enrichment. This CDR3 reads CSASRGYEQYF. CDR3 nucleotide sequence: TGCAGTGCTAGCCGGGGGTACGAGCAGTACTTC.